This T cell receptor beta chain stems from a study of blood T cell repertoires in COVID-19. About the study: There were acute and convalescent COVID-19 samples, and they came from the United States, Italy and Spain. Nucleic acid was either cDNA or gDNA, and it came from T cells, B-cell-depleted T cells, or PBMCs.

J gave up 2 bases and V 3 bases, and 10 bases lay outside the gene matches. The CDR3 has 17 amino acids. Germline V gene sequence: CDR1 KGHSH, CDR2 LQKENI. In the original processing: By means of reference gene primer amplification, nucleated cell counts were estimated. Produced via immunoSEQ multiplex PCR; TCRdb's table is partial and in-frame only. For V, J and clone size, that table is used; D and trimming come from the DNA. The sample has 80,000 to 100,000 clones, about 84% seen once; the top ten hold nearly 4.5%. Input material: peripheral blood. The J gene is TRBJ2-1, the V gene TRBV18, with TRBD2 matching over 7 bases. This receptor was taken from a man aged 60-69 years with acute or convalescent COVID-19. CDR3 amino acids: CASSPRVGGSPYNEQFF. The CDR3 region has the DNA TGTGCCAGCTCACCGAGGGTCGGCGGGAGCCCCTACAATGAGCAGTTCTTC.